What follows is one T cell receptor (beta chain) and its context. Its antigen remains unknown. Germline CDR1 reads SGDLS; CDR2 reads YYNGEE. V was cut by 3 bases and J by 5 bases, with 17 bases left in between. This CDR3 is built from 15 residues. Donors were drawn from the approximately 120-subject validation cohort, separate from the approximately 670-subject first cohort. Assay used: immunoSEQ multiplex PCR; TCRdb lists only in-frame clones, some missing. The profile shows 150,000 to 200,000 clones, 85% of them singletons. The data stem from a study of cytomegalovirus exposure and HLA in healthy donors. General study results and limits: A classifier reportedly called cytomegalovirus status with high sensitivity and specificity. The authors listed 164 TCR beta chains as cytomegalovirus-associated.

The V gene is TRBV9, the J gene TRBJ1-2, with D possibly matching TRBD1 (6 bases). Sample: PBMCs. The receptor comes from a man aged 18 to 30 in good health and CMV-seropositive. CDR3 protein: CASSGLGAVRYGYTF. CDR3 DNA sequence: TGTGCCAGCAGCGGGCTGGGGGCGGTAAGGTATGGCTACACCTTC.